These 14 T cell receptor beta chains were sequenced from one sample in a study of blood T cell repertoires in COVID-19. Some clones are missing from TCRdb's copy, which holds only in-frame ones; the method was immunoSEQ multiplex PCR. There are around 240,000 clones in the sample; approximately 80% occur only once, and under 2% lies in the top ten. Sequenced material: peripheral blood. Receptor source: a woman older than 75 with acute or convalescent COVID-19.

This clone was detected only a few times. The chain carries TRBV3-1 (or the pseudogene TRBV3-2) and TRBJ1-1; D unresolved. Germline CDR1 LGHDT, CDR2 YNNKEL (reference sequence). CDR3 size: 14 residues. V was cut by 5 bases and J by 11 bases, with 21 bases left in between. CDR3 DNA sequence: TGTGCCAGCAGCTACTTCCTTGACGGCGGCTCGGCTTTCTTT. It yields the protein CASSYFLDGGSAFF.

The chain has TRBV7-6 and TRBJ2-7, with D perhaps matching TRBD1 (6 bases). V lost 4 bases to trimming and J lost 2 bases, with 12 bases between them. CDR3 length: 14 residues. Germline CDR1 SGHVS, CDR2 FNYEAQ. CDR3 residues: CASSSRTEAYEQYF. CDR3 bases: TGTGCCAGCAGCTCCAGGACAGAGGCCTACGAGCAGTACTTC.

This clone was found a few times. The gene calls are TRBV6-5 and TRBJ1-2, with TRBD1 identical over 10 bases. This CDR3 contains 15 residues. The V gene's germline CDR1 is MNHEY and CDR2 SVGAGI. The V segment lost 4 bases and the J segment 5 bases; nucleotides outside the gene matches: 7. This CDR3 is CASSLGRQGAYGYTF. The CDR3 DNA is TGTGCCAGCAGTTTGGGGCGACAGGGGGCTTATGGCTACACCTTC.

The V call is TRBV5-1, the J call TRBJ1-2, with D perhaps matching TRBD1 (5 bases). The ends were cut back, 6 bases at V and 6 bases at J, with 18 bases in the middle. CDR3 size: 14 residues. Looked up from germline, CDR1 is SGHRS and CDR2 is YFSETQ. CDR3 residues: CASTTIIGVDGYTF. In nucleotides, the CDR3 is TGCGCCAGCACCACGATTATAGGGGTGGATGGCTACACCTTC.

The chain's CDR3 is CASSLALGAAGELFF. The CDR3 DNA sequence: TGTGCCAGCAGCTTAGCTCTGGGGGCGGCCGGGGAGCTGTTTTTT. The V call is TRBV7-2, the J call TRBJ2-2; D might be TRBD1 (6 bases). CDR3 size: 15 residues. V was trimmed by 0 bases and J by 6 bases, leaving 11 bases between them. Germline CDR1 and CDR2: SGHTA and FQGNSA.

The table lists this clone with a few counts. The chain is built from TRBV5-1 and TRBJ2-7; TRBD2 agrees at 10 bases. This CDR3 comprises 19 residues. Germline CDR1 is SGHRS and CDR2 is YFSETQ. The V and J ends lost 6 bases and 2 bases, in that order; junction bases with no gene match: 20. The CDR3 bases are TGCGCCAGCACTCAGACGCCTTTGTTAGCGGGGGGCCAGGCCTACGAGCAGTACTTC. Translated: CASTQTPLLAGGQAYEQYF.

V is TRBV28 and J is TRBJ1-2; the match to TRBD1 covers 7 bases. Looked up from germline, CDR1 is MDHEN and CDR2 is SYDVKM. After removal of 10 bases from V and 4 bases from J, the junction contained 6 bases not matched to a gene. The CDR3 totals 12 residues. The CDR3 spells CAIMTGPYGYTF. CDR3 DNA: TGTGCCATTATGACAGGGCCCTATGGCTACACCTTC.

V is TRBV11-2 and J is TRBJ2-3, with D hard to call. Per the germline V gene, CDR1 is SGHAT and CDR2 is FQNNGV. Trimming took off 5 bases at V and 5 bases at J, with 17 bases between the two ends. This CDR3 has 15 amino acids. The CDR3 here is CASSTNAGRQDTQYF. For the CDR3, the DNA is TGTGCCAGCAGCACGAATGCTGGAAGACAAGATACGCAGTATTTT. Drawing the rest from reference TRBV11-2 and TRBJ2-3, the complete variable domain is EAGVAQSPRYKIIEKRQSVAFWCNPISGHATLYWYQQILGQGPKLLIQFQNNGVVDDSQLPKDRFSAERLKGVDSTLKIQPAKLEDSAVYLCASSTNAGRQDTQYFGPGTRLTVL.

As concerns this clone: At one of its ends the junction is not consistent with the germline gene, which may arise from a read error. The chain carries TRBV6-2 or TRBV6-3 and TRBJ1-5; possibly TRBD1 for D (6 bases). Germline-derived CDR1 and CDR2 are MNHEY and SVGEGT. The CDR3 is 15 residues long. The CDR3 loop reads CASSAPGQGISPTLF. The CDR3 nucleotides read TGTGCCAGCAGTGCCCCAGGGCAGGGGATCAGCCCCACCCTTTTT.

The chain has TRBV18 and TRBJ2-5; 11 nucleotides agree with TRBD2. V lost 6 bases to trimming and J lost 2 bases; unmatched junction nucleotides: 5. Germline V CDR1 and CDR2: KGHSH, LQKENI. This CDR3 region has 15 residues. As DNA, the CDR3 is TGTGCCAGCTCCGGGACTAGCGGAGGTCAAGAGACCCAGTACTTC. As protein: CASSGTSGGQETQYF. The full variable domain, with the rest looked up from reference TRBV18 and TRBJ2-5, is NAGVMQNPRHLVRRRGQEARLRCSPMKGHSHVYWYRQLPEEGLKFMVYLQKENIIDESGMPKERFSAEFPKEGPSILRIQQVVRGDSAAYFCASSGTSGGQETQYFGPGTRLLVL.

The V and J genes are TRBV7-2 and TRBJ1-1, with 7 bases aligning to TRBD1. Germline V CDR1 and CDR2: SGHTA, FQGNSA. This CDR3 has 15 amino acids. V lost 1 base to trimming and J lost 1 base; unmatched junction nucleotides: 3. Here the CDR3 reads CASSLVGQANTEAFF. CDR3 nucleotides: TGTGCCAGCAGCTTAGTCGGACAGGCGAACACTGAAGCTTTCTTT.

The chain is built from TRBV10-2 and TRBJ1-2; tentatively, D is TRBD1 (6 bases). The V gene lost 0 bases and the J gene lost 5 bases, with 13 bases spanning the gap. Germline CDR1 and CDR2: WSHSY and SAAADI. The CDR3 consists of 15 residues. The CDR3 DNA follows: TGCGCCAGCAGTGAGTCCGGGGACATTGGATATGGCTACACCTTC. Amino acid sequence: CASSESGDIGYGYTF.

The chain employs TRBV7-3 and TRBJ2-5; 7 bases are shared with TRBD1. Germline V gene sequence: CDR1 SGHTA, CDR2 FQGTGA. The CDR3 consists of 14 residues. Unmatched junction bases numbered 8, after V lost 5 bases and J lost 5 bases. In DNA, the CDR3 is TGTGCCAGCAGCCCCCGGACAGGTTGGGAGACCCAGTACTTC. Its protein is CASSPRTGWETQYF.

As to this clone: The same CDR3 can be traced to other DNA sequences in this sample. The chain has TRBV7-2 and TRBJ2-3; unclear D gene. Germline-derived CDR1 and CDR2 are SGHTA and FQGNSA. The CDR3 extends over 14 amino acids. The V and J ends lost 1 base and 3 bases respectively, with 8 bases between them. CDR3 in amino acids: CASSLGLETDTQYF. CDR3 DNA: TGTGCCAGCAGCTTAGGGCTCGAAACAGATACGCAGTATTTT.